The source of this T cell receptor (beta chain) is a study of CD8 T cells in ankylosing spondylitis. This clonotype was recorded at least ten times. Its antigen is as yet unknown. Study observations and caveats: Characteristic, it appeared, of ankylosing spondylitis blood was a TCR beta motif of several highly homologous variants. Peripheral blood samples showed relatively rare disease-linked clones, and these clones were CD8+. The study looked at matched synovial fluid samples from ankylosing spondylitis patients. Disease-linked clones were reported to be significantly enriched there.

Per germline, CDR1 SGDLS and CDR2 YYNGEE. V was pared by 0 bases and J by 3 bases, with 15 bases between. The CDR3 is made up of 17 amino acids. The authors made TCR beta libraries by quantitative 5'-RACE with molecular barcodes. TCRdb used MiXCR to reprocess the 5' RACE reads, holding one entry per CDR3 protein. Here the sample spans roughly 490,000 distinct CDR3 sequences, about 5% being singletons. V gene TRBV9 combines with J gene TRBJ2-2; TRBD1 might be the D (6 bases). The receptor's source is a male donor with ankylosing spondylitis. Sequenced input: blood, either unsorted or a sorted T cell fraction (not recorded which). CDR3 region: CASSVVARGDDTGELFF. DNA for the CDR3: TGTGCCAGCAGCGTAGTGGCCAGGGGCGACGACACCGGGGAGCTGTTTTTT.